This record concerns one TCR beta chain sequence. The study drew participants aged about 18 to 95 years from around 24 US areas. Symptom resolution, clearance, or two negative PCRs marked the recovered donors of Cohort 3. This record comes from a study of blood T cell repertoires in COVID-19. Study details: Samples came from the United States, Italy and Spain, spanning acute and convalescent COVID-19. The cDNA or gDNA used as material had been derived from T cells, B-cell-depleted T cells, or PBMCs.

The protocol was immunoSEQ multiplex PCR, while the TCRdb copy is restricted to in-frame clones and leaves out a portion. This table has under 200,000 clones, 87% appearing once. Germline values: CDR1 MNHEY, CDR2 SVGEGT. The CDR3 is 15 amino acids. The V end was cut by 4 bases, the J end by 4 bases, with 11 bases between. This chain joins TRBV6-2 or TRBV6-3 and TRBJ2-6; tentatively, D is TRBD1 (6 bases). Sequenced: PBMCs or T cells enriched from blood (not recorded which). This TCR derives from a woman in her 50s who had recovered from COVID-19. The CDR3 coding sequence is TGTGCCAGCAGTTTTGGGGGCTGGGGGGCCAACGTCCTGACTTTC. Protein product: CASSFGGWGANVLTF.